Below, one TCR beta chain is given with its context. CDR3 size: 14 residues. Between the trimmed V and J ends, which lost 7 bases and 0 bases, there was a span of 10 bases. The germline V gene encodes CDR1 SNHLY and CDR2 FYNNEI. The data are from a study of T cell responses to AZD1222 COVID-19 vaccine. Sequenced by immunoSEQ multiplex PCR; TCRdb stores in-frame clones only, minus some. The table includes over 120,000 clones, around nine tenths detected once. The rearrangement joins TRBV2 to TRBJ1-5; D gene unclear. This specimen was peripheral blood, taken on day 0 of AZD1222 vaccination. This sequence was found in an adult in good health. CDR3 region: CASTSDISNQPQHF. Written as DNA, the CDR3 is TGTGCCAGCACCTCAGATATTAGCAATCAGCCCCAGCATTTT.